The clone carrying this TCR beta chain was seen only a few times. The antigen is undetermined. It was RNA transcripts that yielded the amplified TCR beta CDR3 regions. HTBI primers were used for first-round RT-PCR of the TCR CDR3. MiXCR, run by TCRdb on the multiplex PCR reads, gives a single entry per CDR3 protein. The sample shows hundreds of thousands of distinct CDR3 sequences, 14% to 15% of them seen only once. This entry comes from a study of T cells in Graves' hyperthyroidism and ophthalmopathy. Points from the study as a whole: Ophthalmopathy was told apart from stable hyperthyroidism by a 13 V-J model.

This CDR3 comprises 13 residues. V dropped 2 bases and J dropped 6 bases, with 10 bases sitting between them. In germline, CDR1 is KGHSH, CDR2 LQKENI. On the basis of clinical symptoms, serum thyroxine and TRAb, thyroid ultrasound and orbital computed tomography, diagnoses were made. This chain uses TRBV18 with TRBJ1-2, with D uncertain. This TCR was sampled from a man aged 18 to 35 with Graves' ophthalmopathy. The material sequenced was blood. CDR3 in DNA: TGTGCCAGCTCACCAATGCCAAAAGATGGCTACACCTTC. It yields the protein CASSPMPKDGYTF.